A single sample gave rise to the 24 T cell receptor beta chains below, sequenced in a study of T-cell reconstitution after alpha-beta-depleted transplantation in children. The TCRbeta library was prepared with unique molecular identifiers. Using its own MiXCR run on the PCR reads, TCRdb lists one record per CDR3 protein. The table includes around 500,000 distinct CDR3 sequences, approximately 22% detected once. The sample here was PBMCs, mostly from graft donor cells, taken 360 days after TCRalphabeta/CD19-depleted stem cell transplant. The receptor set was obtained from a boy less than two years old who had a stem cell transplant for acute myeloid leukemia, so the T cells may come from the graft donor.

This clonotype showed up just a few times. The chain combines TRBV4-3 with TRBJ1-2; no clear D gene. CDR3 size: 15 residues. The V end lost 0 bases, the J end lost 3 bases, and 11 bases lay between the germline ends. Germline V CDR1 and CDR2: LGHNA, YSLEER. This CDR3 reads CASSQDLGQDYGYTF. CDR3 bases: TGCGCCAGCAGCCAAGATTTAGGGCAGGACTATGGCTACACCTTC.

The V gene is TRBV30, the J gene TRBJ2-7; no clear D gene. The V gene lost 1 base and the J gene lost 4 bases, with 11 bases spanning the gap. This CDR3 region has 13 residues. Looked up from germline, CDR1 is GTSNPN and CDR2 is SVGIG (reference sequence). CDR3 residues: CAWSARSTYEQYF. CDR3 DNA sequence: TGTGCCTGGAGTGCCAGGTCGACGTACGAGCAGTACTTC.

Points on this clonotype: A much larger clone differs by one base, so this may be a read error. The chain carries TRBV20-1 and TRBJ2-5, with 11 bases aligning to TRBD2. Germline V gene lookup returns CDR1 DFQATT and CDR2 SNEGSKA (reference sequence). The CDR3 is 15 amino acids. The CDR3 protein is CCARGTSGPLETQYF. The CDR3 nucleotides read TGCTGTGCTAGGGGGACTAGCGGTCCTCTTGAGACCCAGTACTTC.

This clonotype was seen at least ten times. The rearrangement links TRBV12-3 or TRBV12-4 to TRBJ2-5; no clear D gene. The CDR3 totals 13 residues. The V gene lost 5 bases and the J gene lost 4 bases, with 11 bases spanning the gap. CDR3 nucleotides: TGTGCCAGCAGTCGACCAGGCGGAGAGACCCAGTACTTC. Translation: CASSRPGGETQYF.

This clonotype showed up many times. The V call is TRBV6-2 or TRBV6-3, the J call TRBJ2-1; D may be TRBD1 (6 bases). V was cut by 2 bases and J by 7 bases, with 21 bases left in between. The length of the CDR3 is 17 residues. Germline V gene lookup returns CDR1 MNHEY and CDR2 SVGEGT. The CDR3 DNA sequence: TGTGCCAGCAGTTACGTAATCCGGGCAGGGGATCCGAATGAGCAGTTCTTC. Protein: CASSYVIRAGDPNEQFF.

The genes are TRBV7-3 and TRBJ2-2; 8 bases are a match to TRBD2. The length of the CDR3 is 15 residues. J lost 5 bases, V lost 1 base, and 3 bases had no gene match. The germline V gene encodes CDR1 SGHTA and CDR2 FQGTGA. Here the CDR3 reads CASSLITSGTGELFF. The CDR3 DNA reads as TGTGCCAGCAGCTTAATAACTAGCGGAACCGGGGAGCTGTTTTTT.

There are many counts of this clonotype. This chain links TRBV14 with TRBJ1-1; D is unclear. Germline lookup yields CDR1 SGHDN and CDR2 FVKESK. Trimming shortened V by 0 bases and J by 6 bases, and 2 bases separated the two germline ends. This CDR3 region has 11 residues. The CDR3 spells CASSQEAEAFF. The DNA of the CDR3 is TGTGCCAGCAGCCAAGAGGCTGAAGCTTTCTTT.

This clonotype was picked up many times. V is TRBV12-3 or TRBV12-4 and J is TRBJ2-4; TRBD1 agrees at 8 bases. The V segment lost 3 bases and the J segment 7 bases; nucleotides outside the gene matches: 8. This CDR3 contains 15 residues. This CDR3 is CASSFGQGARNIQYF. In nucleotides, the CDR3 is TGTGCCAGCAGTTTCGGCCAGGGGGCGCGTAACATTCAGTACTTC.

There are a few counts of this clonotype. V is TRBV7-6 and J is TRBJ2-2; 7 bases are shared with TRBD1. Germline V CDR1 and CDR2: SGHVS, FNYEAQ. After removal of 0 bases from V and 5 bases from J, the junction contained 6 bases not matched to a gene. The CDR3 loop spans 16 amino acids. The CDR3 DNA follows: TGTGCCAGCAGCTTAGCCGGGACAGTACGTACCGGGGAGCTGTTTTTT. It is translated as CASSLAGTVRTGELFF.

This clonotype showed up just a few times. V and J are TRBV6-2 or TRBV6-3 and TRBJ2-3; D may be TRBD2 (5 bases). This CDR3 has 14 residues. Germline assignment: CDR1 MNHEY and CDR2 SVGEGT. Trimming removed 6 bases from V and 9 bases from J, with 19 bases in between. CDR3 protein: CASSRQREFLTQYF. The CDR3, as DNA: TGTGCCAGCAGCCGCCAAAGGGAGTTCCTAACGCAGTATTTT.

The CDR3 spells CSVDRPGGAENTEAFF. The CDR3 DNA follows: TGCAGCGTTGATCGCCCCGGGGGCGCGGAGAACACTGAAGCTTTCTTT. The V call is TRBV29-1, the J call TRBJ1-1, with D possibly being TRBD1 (6 bases). This CDR3 contains 16 residues. Trimming cost V 3 bases and J 1 base, with 18 bases left between them. Germline CDR1 and CDR2: SQVTM and ANQGSEA.

The V and J genes are TRBV12-3 or TRBV12-4 and TRBJ2-7; D might be TRBD2 (5 bases). The CDR3 runs 13 residues. V was cut by 1 base and J by 3 bases, with 7 bases left in between. The CDR3 DNA follows: TGTGCCAGCAGTTTAGAGCGGTACTACGAGCAGTACTTC. It yields the protein CASSLERYYEQYF.

V gene TRBV4-3 combines with J gene TRBJ2-1; 10 positions match TRBD2. The length of the CDR3 is 17 residues. After removal of 0 bases from V and 4 bases from J, the junction contained 6 bases not matched to a gene. The germline V gene encodes CDR1 LGHNA and CDR2 YSLEER. CDR3 protein: CASSQDPSGGGYNEQFF. The CDR3 nucleotides are TGCGCCAGCAGCCAAGATCCCAGCGGGGGGGGATACAATGAGCAGTTCTTC.

The V and J genes are TRBV11-2 and TRBJ1-6; D gene uncertain. The CDR3 loop spans 14 amino acids. The germline V gene has CDR1 SGHAT and CDR2 FQNNGV. V was cut by 2 bases and J by 7 bases, with 9 bases left in between. The CDR3 region has the DNA TGTGCCAGCAGCTTATTGGCAGGAAATTCACCCCTCCACTTT. Protein product: CASSLLAGNSPLHF.

The rearrangement links TRBV15 to TRBJ2-2; 9 nucleotides align to TRBD2. This CDR3 comprises 16 residues. V dropped 5 bases and J dropped 4; count of bases not matched to a gene: 8. Germline V CDR1 and CDR2: LNHNV, YYDKDF (reference sequence). CDR3 protein: CATSLGTSRFTGELFF. The CDR3 nucleotides read TGTGCCACCAGCCTTGGGACTAGCCGTTTCACCGGGGAGCTGTTTTTT.

The rearrangement joins TRBV12-3 or TRBV12-4 to TRBJ1-4, with D possibly TRBD1 on 6 matching bases. V lost 6 bases and J lost 4, with 18 bases in between. The CDR3 is 16 residues long. The CDR3 here is CASRGSFGQFNEKLFF. The DNA for the CDR3 is TGTGCCAGCAGGGGATCATTTGGACAGTTTAATGAAAAACTGTTTTTT.

This clonotype appeared a few times. V and J are TRBV25-1 and TRBJ2-1; 13 bases align to TRBD2. J gave up 6 bases and V 3 bases, and 11 bases lay outside the gene matches. The CDR3 extends over 18 amino acids. Germline CDR1 and CDR2: MGHDK and SYGVNS. The chain's CDR3 is CASSEGTSGGARLNEQFF. Written as DNA, the CDR3 is TGTGCCAGCAGTGAGGGAACTAGCGGGGGGGCGCGTCTCAATGAGCAGTTCTTC.

This clonotype was detected a few times. The genes are TRBV6-5 and TRBJ1-5; no clear D gene. Germline V gives CDR1 MNHEY, CDR2 SVGAGI. V lost 0 bases and J 6 bases, leaving 6 bases between the germline ends. The CDR3 spans 13 residues. The CDR3 protein is CASSYSASQPQHF. The CDR3 DNA is TGTGCCAGCAGTTACTCGGCGTCTCAGCCCCAGCATTTT.

The chain is built from TRBV12-3 or TRBV12-4 and TRBJ2-3, with D hard to call. CDR3 length equals 16 residues. The ends were cut back, 4 bases at V and 6 bases at J, with 20 bases in the middle. The CDR3 protein is CASSSMRRPQGDTQYF. The CDR3 region has the DNA TGTGCCAGCAGTTCCATGCGACGGCCCCAAGGGGATACGCAGTATTTT.

This clonotype was seen at least ten times. The chain couples TRBV5-6 to TRBJ2-7; maybe TRBD1 (6 bases). Per germline, CDR1 SGHDT and CDR2 YYEEEE. The ends were cut back, 4 bases at V and 11 bases at J, with 25 bases in the middle. This CDR3 is 15 amino acids long. The CDR3 sequence: CASSQTLPGQPREYV. The CDR3 DNA is TGTGCCAGCAGCCAAACCCTTCCGGGACAACCTAGGGAGTACGTC.

The rearrangement joins TRBV29-1 to TRBJ1-3; D perhaps matches TRBD1 (6 bases). The V and J ends lost 5 bases and 0 bases respectively, with 14 bases between them. This CDR3 is 15 amino acids long. In germline, CDR1 is SQVTM, CDR2 ANQGSEA. CDR3 sequence (DNA): TGCAGCGTTCGACTGACAGGTCTCTCTGGAAACACCATATATTTT. Translating it yields CSVRLTGLSGNTIYF.

This clonotype has at least ten counts. The chain couples TRBV28 to TRBJ2-4; 10 bases match TRBD1. Germline V CDR1 and CDR2: MDHEN, SYDVKM. CDR3 size: 18 residues. The trim removed 4 bases at V and 3 bases at J, leaving 12 bases unmatched. CDR3 coding DNA: TGTGCCAGCAGTTCCCCGGGACAGGGGAGGAAGGTCAAAAACATTCAGTACTTC. Translated, it gives CASSSPGQGRKVKNIQYF.

The chain uses TRBV9 and TRBJ1-3; unclear D gene. From germline, CDR1 is SGDLS and CDR2 YYNGEE. CDR3 size: 15 residues. Trimming left V 0 bases short and J 0 bases short, with 7 bases between. The CDR3 region is CASSVGVLSGNTIYF. CDR3 nucleotide sequence: TGTGCCAGCAGCGTAGGGGTACTCTCTGGAAACACCATATATTTT.

The chain joins TRBV20-1 to TRBJ1-1; a weak D match, TRBD1 (6 bases). The CDR3 consists of 13 residues. Germline V CDR1 and CDR2: DFQATT, SNEGSKA (reference sequence). The CDR3 bases are TGCAGGGTCCTCAGGGGCGTCCTATCTGAAGCTTTCTTT. Translation: CRVLRGVLSEAFF.